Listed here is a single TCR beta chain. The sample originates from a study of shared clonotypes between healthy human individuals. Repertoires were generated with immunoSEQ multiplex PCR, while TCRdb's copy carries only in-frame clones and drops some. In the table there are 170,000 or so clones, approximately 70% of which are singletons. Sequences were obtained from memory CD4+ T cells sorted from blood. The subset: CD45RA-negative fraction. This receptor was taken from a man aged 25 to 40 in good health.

CDR3 region: CASSLPGQIYGYTF. CDR3 DNA sequence: TGTGCCAGCAGCTTGCCGGGACAGATTTATGGCTACACCTTC. The chain couples TRBV7-2 to TRBJ1-2, with 7 positions matching TRBD1. V was pared by 3 bases and J by 5 bases, with 6 bases of the junction left unmatched. The V gene's germline CDR1 is SGHTA and CDR2 FQGNSA. There are 14 residues in the CDR3.